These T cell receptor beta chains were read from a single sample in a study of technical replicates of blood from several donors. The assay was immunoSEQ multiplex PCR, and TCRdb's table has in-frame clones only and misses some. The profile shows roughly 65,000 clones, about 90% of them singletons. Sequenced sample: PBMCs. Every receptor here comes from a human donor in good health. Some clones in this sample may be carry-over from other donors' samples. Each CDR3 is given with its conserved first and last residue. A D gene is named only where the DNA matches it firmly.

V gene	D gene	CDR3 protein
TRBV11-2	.	CASSFIRGNTEAFF
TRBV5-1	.	CASSGGPSNNEQFF
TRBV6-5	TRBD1	CASRDREGEQFF
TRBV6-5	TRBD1	CASSWDRGGYEQYF
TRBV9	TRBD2	CASSVVDSGRSTDTQYF
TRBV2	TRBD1	CASEGGLYGYTF
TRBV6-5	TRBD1	CASSKRTGSTEAFF
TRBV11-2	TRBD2	CASSLDQSGGRAQYF
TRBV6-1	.	CASYSATNDNQPQHF
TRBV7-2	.	CASSLFSASGANVLTF
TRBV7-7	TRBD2	CASSLGEPGLPHEQYF
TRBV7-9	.	CASRKNSNSPLHF
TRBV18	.	CASSPRTTPWTEAFF
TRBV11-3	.	CASSFGTGELFF
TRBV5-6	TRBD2	CASSASTSGLYNEQFF
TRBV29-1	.	CSVTAADEKLFF
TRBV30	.	CAWSDTLEAFF
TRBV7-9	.	CASSLRPRDYGYTF
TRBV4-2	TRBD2	CASSHGLAGGPTDTQYF
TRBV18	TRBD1	CASSPRTGEHGEQYF
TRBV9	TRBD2	CASSVELAGVNEQFF
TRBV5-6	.	CASSLARNEKLFF
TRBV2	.	CASRSYRNQPQHF
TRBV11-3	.	CASSLSSMNTEAFF
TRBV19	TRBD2	CASSGGTSGSYEQYF
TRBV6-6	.	CASRPSGTEAFF
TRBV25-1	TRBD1	CATGTDGNTIYF
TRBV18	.	CASSSQYQETQYF
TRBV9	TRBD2	CASSGTGGRKTGELFF
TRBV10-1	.	CASSEWGPPNSPLHF
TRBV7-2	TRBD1	CASSSGDRAIYGYTF
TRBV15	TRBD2	CATSRDRGSGRGRTGELFF
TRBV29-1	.	CSGGPGSGEQFF
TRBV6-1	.	CASSGQAYYNSPLHF